Listed below are T cell receptor beta chains from one sample, sequenced in a study of blood T cell repertoires in COVID-19. Using immunoSEQ multiplex PCR, the repertoire was profiled, and TCRdb retains in-frame clones only, with some absent. The sample holds 370,000 or so clones, roughly four fifths seen once. What was sequenced was peripheral blood. These receptors all stem from a human donor with acute or convalescent COVID-19. The donor label of this sample is uncertain. The CDR3 runs from the conserved cysteine through the conserved F or W. D genes are given only for firm matches. The size entry is marked missing in some rows and otherwise reads once, few, many or a size class.

>-|TRBJ1-6|TRBV3-1/TRBV3-2|-
TGTGCCAGCAGCCAAGGCGGTGGGGGGGGGACTTCACCCCTCCACTTT
CASSQGGGGGTSPLHF
>-|TRBJ2-3|TRBV5-1|-
TGCGCCAGCAGCTTGGAACAGTCTGCCGGCACAGATACGCAGTATTTT
CASSLEQSAGTDTQYF
>-|TRBJ1-5|TRBV6-5|-
TGTGCCAGCAGTCTGGACAGACGCAATCAGCCCCAGCATTTT
CASSLDRRNQPQHF
>-|TRBJ2-1|TRBV19|-
TGTGCCAGTAGTTCAGACTGGCTCTACAATGAGCAGTTCTTC
CASSSDWLYNEQFF
>-|TRBJ2-7|TRBV7-2|-
TGTGCCAGCAGCTTGAACGACTGGAGCTCCTACGAGCAGTACTTC
CASSLNDWSSYEQYF
>-|TRBJ2-7|TRBV3-1/TRBV3-2|TRBD1
TGTGCCAGCAGCCAAGTCCCGGGACAGGGCTACGAGCAGTACTTC
CASSQVPGQGYEQYF
>-|TRBJ2-7|TRBV7-8|-
TGTGCCAGCAGCTTAGAGGGACTCCTTTACTACGAGCAGTACTTC
CASSLEGLLYYEQYF
>-|TRBJ1-3|TRBV5-4|TRBD1
TGTGCCAGCAGCCACGCTCCGGGACAGGGCATAGGAAACACCATATATTTT
CASSHAPGQGIGNTIYF
>-|TRBJ2-7|TRBV5-4|TRBD1
TGTGCCAGCAGCTGGGGCCAGGGGGCTTACGAGCAGTACTTC
CASSWGQGAYEQYF
>-|TRBJ2-7|TRBV6-6|TRBD2
TGTGCCAGCAGCTCGGGACTAGCGGGAGTGTTCTACGAGCAGTACTTC
CASSSGLAGVFYEQYF
>-|TRBJ2-3|TRBV10-3|TRBD1
TGTGCCATCAGTAGGACAGGGAGCACAGATACGCAGTATTTT
CAISRTGSTDTQYF
>-|TRBJ2-7|TRBV10-3|TRBD2
TGTGCCATCAGTGACAGAGCGGGAGGCGGGGAGCAGTACTTC
CAISDRAGGGEQYF
>-|TRBJ2-2|TRBV25-1|-
TGTGCCAGCAGTGAACCCGACAGGAACACCGGGGAGCTGTTTTTT
CASSEPDRNTGELFF
>-|TRBJ1-2|TRBV29-1|TRBD1
TGCAGCGTGGGCCTGGACAGGGGAATCGTAGGCTACACCTTC
CSVGLDRGIVGYTF
>-|TRBJ2-1|TRBV7-9|-
TGTGCCAGCAGCTCAAAGACGGAGTACAATGAGCAGTTCTTC
CASSSKTEYNEQFF
>-|TRBJ2-7|TRBV10-2|TRBD2
TGCGCCAGCAGGCGGACTAGCGGCTCCTACGAGCAGTACTTC
CASRRTSGSYEQYF
>-|TRBJ1-1|TRBV7-7|TRBD1
TGTGCCAGCAGCTTAGGGGACAGAGCCCACACTGAAGCTTTCTTT
CASSLGDRAHTEAFF
>-|TRBJ2-1|TRBV3-1/TRBV3-2|TRBD2
TGTGCCAGCAGCCAAACTAGCGGGGGGTACAATGAGCAGTTCTTC
CASSQTSGGYNEQFF
>-|TRBJ2-3|TRBV6-1|TRBD2
TGTGCCAGCAGTGAGGAACTAGCGGGGGTCACAGATACGCAGTATTTT
CASSEELAGVTDTQYF
>-|TRBJ1-1|TRBV5-1|TRBD1
TGCGCCAGCAGCTTGGGCCCGGGGACAGGGGGCACTGAAGCTTTCTTT
CASSLGPGTGGTEAFF
>-|TRBJ2-3|TRBV10-2|TRBD2
TGCGCCAGCAGTGAGTTCCTGCGGGGGAACACAGATACGCAGTATTTT
CASSEFLRGNTDTQYF
>-|TRBJ1-3|TRBV3-1/TRBV3-2|-
TGTGCCAGCAGCCACCTATTGGGGCAGGGTGGCTCTGGAAACACCATATATTTT
CASSHLLGQGGSGNTIYF
>-|TRBJ1-1|TRBV29-1|TRBD1
TGCAGCGTTGAAGGGACAGGAAGAAATGAAGCTTTCTTT
CSVEGTGRNEAFF
>-|TRBJ1-1|TRBV19|TRBD1
TGTGCCAGTAGTTGGGGGACAGCAGAAGCTTTCTTT
CASSWGTAEAFF
>-|TRBJ1-4|TRBV7-8|-
TGTGCCAGCAGCCTGAATCGGGTCTTATCTGAAAAACTGTTTTTT
CASSLNRVLSEKLFF
>-|TRBJ2-5|TRBV19|-
TGTGCCAGTACCAGGACAGCTCTGACCCAAGAGACCCAGTACTTC
CASTRTALTQETQYF
>-|TRBJ2-3|TRBV2|TRBD2
TGTGCCAGCAGTCGGATCGGGACTAGCGGGGGGCTACGAACCCCCACAGATACGCAGTATTTT
CASSRIGTSGGLRTPTDTQYF
>-|TRBJ2-1|TRBV3-1/TRBV3-2|TRBD2
TGTGCCAGCAGCCAAGAATGGCCCGGGGGACTAGCGGGAGGTAGGGATGAGCAGTTCTTC
CASSQEWPGGLAGGRDEQFF
>-|TRBJ1-5|TRBV7-2|-
TGTGCCAGCAGCTTAGGGGACACCTATCAGCCCCAGCATTTT
CASSLGDTYQPQHF
>-|TRBJ1-1|TRBV6-6|-
TGTGCCAGCAGTTACTCTCAGGGTAGGAACACTGAAGCTTTCTTT
CASSYSQGRNTEAFF
>-|TRBJ1-1|TRBV11-1|-
TGTGCCAGCAGCTCCCTCGGGAAAGGGTACACTGAAGCTTTCTTT
CASSSLGKGYTEAFF
>-|TRBJ1-2|TRBV5-1|TRBD1
TGCGCCAGCAGCTTGGGGCCGGACAGGGTGGATAACTATGGCTACACCTTC
CASSLGPDRVDNYGYTF
>-|TRBJ1-5|TRBV28|-
TGTGCCAGCACCGGGACACCTTATCAGCCCCAGCATTTT
CASTGTPYQPQHF
>-|TRBJ2-3|TRBV9|TRBD2
TGTGCCAGCAGCGTAATTGGACTAGCGGGGGGGCAAGATACGCAGTATTTT
CASSVIGLAGGQDTQYF
>-|TRBJ2-7|TRBV14|TRBD1
TGTGCCAGCAGCCAAGATGGCGGCAGGGGGTTCAGCGAGCAGTACTTC
CASSQDGGRGFSEQYF
>-|TRBJ1-5|TRBV18|TRBD1
TGTGCCAGCTCGCGGGACAGGGGCCTTAATCAGCCCCAGCATTTT
CASSRDRGLNQPQHF
>once|TRBJ1-1|TRBV5-1|-
TGCGCCAGCAGCTTGGGGGGCAGCACTGAAGCTTTCTTT
CASSLGGSTEAFF
>few|TRBJ1-6|TRBV6-5|-
TGTGCCAGCAGTCAGACGCGGAGTGAACCCCTCCACTTT
CASSQTRSEPLHF
>-|TRBJ1-5|TRBV11-2|-
TGTGCCAGCAGCTTGGTTTCGGGGGGGAATCAGCCCCAGCATTTT
CASSLVSGGNQPQHF
>-|TRBJ2-5|TRBV6-6|-
TGTGCCAGCAGTTACAACTCGCTGAGTAAAGAGACCCAGTACTTC
CASSYNSLSKETQYF
>-|TRBJ1-6|TRBV28|-
TGTGCCAGCACTCCCTGGCGCCTAGACTATAATTCACCCCTCCACTTT
CASTPWRLDYNSPLHF
>-|TRBJ1-6|TRBV18|-
TGTGCCAGCGCGGGGGTAACCTATAATTCACCCCTCCACTTT
CASAGVTYNSPLHF
>once|TRBJ2-7|TRBV6-2/TRBV6-3|TRBD1
TGTGCCAGCAGCCGGAACAGGGGGCAGGGCGGGTCAACCCCCTACGAGCAGTACTTC
CASSRNRGQGGSTPYEQYF
>-|TRBJ2-7|TRBV10-2|TRBD1
TGCGCCAGCAGAACCTCCGGACAGGGAGTTGGGCAGTACTTC
CASRTSGQGVGQYF
>-|TRBJ2-2|TRBV10-1|TRBD2
TGCGCCAGCGGCGGACTAGCGGCGACCGGGGAGCTGTTTTTT
CASGGLAATGELFF
>-|TRBJ1-6|TRBV28|-
TGTGCCAGCAGTCTAACAAACAACGCAGGCTATAATTCACCCCTCCACTTT
CASSLTNNAGYNSPLHF
>few|TRBJ2-1|TRBV7-2|-
TGTGCCAGCAGCCCCCAGGGGCGGGGGTCTTACAATGAGCAGTTCTTC
CASSPQGRGSYNEQFF
>-|TRBJ1-5|TRBV18|TRBD1
TGTGCCAGCTCACCCCGGACAGGGCTCAATCAGCCCCAGCATTTT
CASSPRTGLNQPQHF
>once|TRBJ2-3|TRBV5-1|TRBD2
TGCGCCAGCAGCTTGGATAGCGGGAGATCAGATACGCAGTATTTT
CASSLDSGRSDTQYF
>-|TRBJ1-4|TRBV4-1|TRBD1
TGCGCCAGCAGCCAAGATCCGGGACAGGGGTATGAAAAACTGTTTTTT
CASSQDPGQGYEKLFF